Here is one TCR beta chain with its context. The CDR3 is made up of 12 amino acids. Germline CDR1 SGHRS, CDR2 YFSETQ. J lost 5 bases, V lost 2 bases, and 1 base had no gene match. This sample was taken from a study of T cell responses to AZD1222 COVID-19 vaccine. Assay: immunoSEQ multiplex PCR; the TCRdb copy retains only in-frame clones and omits some. The table lists under 140,000 clones, roughly four fifths of them singletons, with 4.6% in the top ten. The J gene is TRBJ2-7, the V gene TRBV5-1; 7 positions agree with TRBD1. Material: peripheral blood, obtained on day 0 of AZD1222 vaccination. This receptor was identified in an adult in good health. This CDR3 reads CASSFTGDEQYF. CDR3 bases: TGCGCCAGCAGCTTTACAGGGGACGAGCAGTACTTC.